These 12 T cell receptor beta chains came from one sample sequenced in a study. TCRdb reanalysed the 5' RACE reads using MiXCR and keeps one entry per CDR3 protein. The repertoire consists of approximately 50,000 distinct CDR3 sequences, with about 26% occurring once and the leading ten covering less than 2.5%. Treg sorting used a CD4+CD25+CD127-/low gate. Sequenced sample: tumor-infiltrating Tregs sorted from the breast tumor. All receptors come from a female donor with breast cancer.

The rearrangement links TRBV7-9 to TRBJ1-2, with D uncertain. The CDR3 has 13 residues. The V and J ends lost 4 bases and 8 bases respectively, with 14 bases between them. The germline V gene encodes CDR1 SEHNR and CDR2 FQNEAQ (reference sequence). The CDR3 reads CASSSSKVGGYTF. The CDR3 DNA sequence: TGTGCCAGCAGCTCCTCCAAAGTGGGGGGCTACACCTTC.

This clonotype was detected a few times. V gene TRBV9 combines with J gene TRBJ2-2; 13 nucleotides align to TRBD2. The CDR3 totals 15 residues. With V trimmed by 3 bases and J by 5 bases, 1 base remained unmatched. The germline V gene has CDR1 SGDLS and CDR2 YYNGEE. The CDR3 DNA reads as TGTGCCAGCAGCGGACTAGCGGGAGGTACCGGGGAGCTGTTTTTT. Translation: CASSGLAGGTGELFF.

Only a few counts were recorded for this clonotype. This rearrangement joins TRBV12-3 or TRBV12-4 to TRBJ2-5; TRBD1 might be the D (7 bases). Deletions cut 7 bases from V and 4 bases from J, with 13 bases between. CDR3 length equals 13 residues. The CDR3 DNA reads TGTGCCAGCACCAGACAGGGAGGAGAGACCCAGTACTTC. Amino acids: CASTRQGGETQYF.

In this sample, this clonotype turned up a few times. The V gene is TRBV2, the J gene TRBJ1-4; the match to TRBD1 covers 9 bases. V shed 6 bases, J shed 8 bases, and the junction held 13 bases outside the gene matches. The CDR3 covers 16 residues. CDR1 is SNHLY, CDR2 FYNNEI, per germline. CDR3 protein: CASSIFSGQGREKLFF. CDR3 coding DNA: TGTGCCAGCAGCATTTTTTCGGGACAGGGTCGAGAAAAACTGTTTTTT.

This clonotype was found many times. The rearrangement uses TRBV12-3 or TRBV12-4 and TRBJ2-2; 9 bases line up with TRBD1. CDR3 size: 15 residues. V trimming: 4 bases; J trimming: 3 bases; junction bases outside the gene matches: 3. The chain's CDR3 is CASSSRQGDTGELFF. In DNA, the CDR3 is TGTGCCAGCAGTTCCCGACAGGGGGACACCGGGGAGCTGTTTTTT.

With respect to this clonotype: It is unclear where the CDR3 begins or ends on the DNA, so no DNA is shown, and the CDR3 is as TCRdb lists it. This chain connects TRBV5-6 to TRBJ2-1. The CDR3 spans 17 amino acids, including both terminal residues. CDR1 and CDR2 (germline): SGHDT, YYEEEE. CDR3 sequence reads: CASSFYICSAWRNEQFF.

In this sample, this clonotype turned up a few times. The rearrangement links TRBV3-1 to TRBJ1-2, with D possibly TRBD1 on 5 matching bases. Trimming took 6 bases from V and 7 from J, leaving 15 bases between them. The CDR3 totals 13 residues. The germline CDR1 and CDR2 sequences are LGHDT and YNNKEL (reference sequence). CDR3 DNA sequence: TGTGCCAGCAGACAGGACGGACACAGTGGCTACACCTTC. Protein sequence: CASRQDGHSGYTF.

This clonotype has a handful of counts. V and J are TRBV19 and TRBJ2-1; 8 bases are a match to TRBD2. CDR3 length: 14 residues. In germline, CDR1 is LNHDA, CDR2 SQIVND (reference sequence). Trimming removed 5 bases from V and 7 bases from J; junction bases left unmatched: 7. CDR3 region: CASSPGTRRNEQFF. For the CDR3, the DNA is TGTGCCAGTAGTCCCGGGACTAGACGGAATGAGCAGTTCTTC. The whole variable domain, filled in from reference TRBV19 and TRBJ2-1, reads DGGITQSPKYLFRKEGQNVTLSCEQNLNHDAMYWYRQDPGQGLRLIYYSQIVNDFQKGDIAEGYSVSREKKESFPLTVTSAQKNPTAFYLCASSPGTRRNEQFFGPGTRLTVL.

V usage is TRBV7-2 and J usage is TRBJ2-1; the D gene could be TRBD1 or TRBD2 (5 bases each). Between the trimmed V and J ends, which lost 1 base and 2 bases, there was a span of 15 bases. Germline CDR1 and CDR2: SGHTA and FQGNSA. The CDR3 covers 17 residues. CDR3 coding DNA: TGTGCCAGCAGCTTAGTTCCCGGCAGGGAGCCCTACAATGAGCAGTTCTTC. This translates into CASSLVPGREPYNEQFF.

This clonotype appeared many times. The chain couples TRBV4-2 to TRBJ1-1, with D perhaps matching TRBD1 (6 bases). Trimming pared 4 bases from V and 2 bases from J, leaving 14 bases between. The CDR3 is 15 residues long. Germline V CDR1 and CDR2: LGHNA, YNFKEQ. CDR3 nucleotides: TGTGCCAGCAGCCCGTATCAGGGGCCCAACACTGAAGCTTTCTTT. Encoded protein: CASSPYQGPNTEAFF.

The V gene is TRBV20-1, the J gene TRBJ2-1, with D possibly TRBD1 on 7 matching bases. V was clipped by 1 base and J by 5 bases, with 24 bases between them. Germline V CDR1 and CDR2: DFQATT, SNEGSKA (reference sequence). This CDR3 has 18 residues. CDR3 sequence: CSARAAELRLGGNNEQFF. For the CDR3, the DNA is TGCAGTGCTAGAGCGGCAGAATTGCGACTAGGGGGCAACAATGAGCAGTTCTTC.

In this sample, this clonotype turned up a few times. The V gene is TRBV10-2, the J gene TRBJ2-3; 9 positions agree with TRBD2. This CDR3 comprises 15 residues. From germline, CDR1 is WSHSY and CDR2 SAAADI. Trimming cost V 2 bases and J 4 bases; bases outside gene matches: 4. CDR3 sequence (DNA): TGCGCCAGCAGTGAGGCGGCGGGAGGGTCAGATACGCAGTATTTT. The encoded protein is CASSEAAGGSDTQYF.